Described below is a single T cell receptor beta chain sequence and its context. Ten or more counts support this clone. Its antigen is unknown. There are no base qualities to consult, and no much larger clone falls within one base. The data originate from a study of blood T cell repertoires in COVID-19 (TCRdb year 2020). Concerning the study at large: The collaborator samples originated in the United States, Italy and Spain and spanned the acute and convalescent phases of COVID-19. The samples were drawn from the first 160 participants of the ongoing ImmuneRACE study and from some 1,300 subjects provided by 6 global collaborators. The prospective study material was composed of cDNA or gDNA derived from T cells, B-cell-depleted T cells, or PBMCs. Subjects who had been exposed to COVID-19, were actively infected with it, or had recovered from it provided the deeply sampled blood TCRbeta repertoires that made up the dataset. The repertoires were released in a freely available public database meant as a resource for research on the immune response to SARS-CoV-2. Where HLA class I and class II types were available, the types were taken from metadata supplied by the sample provider, not from assay-based typing. Nearly every sample came with metadata listing a de-identified subject ID, COVID-19 status, age in years and sex.

Between the V and J ends, shortened by 4 bases and 5 bases respectively, the junction contains 11 bases. From cysteine to phenylalanine, the CDR3 is 13 amino acids long. Of all the DNA, just the CDR3 is kept, 39 bases in frame from base 1. CDR1 and CDR2 are drawn from the germline V gene: SGHDN, FVKESK. TCRbeta CDR3 regions were amplified from genomic DNA by means of the immunoSEQ Assay, a bias-controlled multiplex PCR. The authors processed their data as follows. Within the assay, amplification of reference gene primers was used to estimate how many nucleated cells each sample contained. To quantify the absolute abundance of each unique TCRbeta CDR3 rearrangement, sequence reads were collapsed and filtered. For each sample, productive Simpson clonality was calculated by taking the square root of Simpson's diversity index across productive rearrangements. TCRdb retrieved this table from immuneACCESS and kept in-frame rearrangements only. Not all clones are present; in checked studies, unresolved V genes account for under half, and no reason is known for the remainder. The V and J calls and clone size come from that table; D and trimming were worked out from the DNA. In all, the sample holds 100,000 or so clones, and around four fifths of those were seen once. The ten largest account for 9.5% to 13% of the sample.

Collaborating institutions collected whole blood in K2EDTA tubes following their own protocols. For TCRbeta analysis, collaborator samples were shipped as frozen whole blood, as isolated PBMCs, or as DNA extracted from either sample type. The research as a whole found: The quantity of clinical and demographic metadata differed by source and by participant and was supplied without curation.

The rearrangement combines TRBV14 with TRBJ1-2; no confident D gene assignment can be made. The specimen was peripheral blood. The sequence came from a woman aged 70-85 years with acute or convalescent COVID-19. The bases read TGTGCCAGCAGCCTCGCGGGGTTGTATGGCTACACCTTC. The translation is CASSLAGLYGYTF.